This T cell receptor beta chain was captured by sequencing in a study of T-cell memory formation after mild COVID-19. General study results and limits: The SARS-CoV-2 specificity of second-wave clones reaching peak at day 37 remained unverified.

CDR1 and CDR2 from the germline V gene are SNHLY and FYNNEI. CDR3 length equals 13 residues. With 6 bases removed from V and 5 bases from J, the gap between germline ends came to 13 bases. Note on this clonotype: Its antigen is not known.

TCRdb reprocessed the 5' RACE reads via MiXCR and lists one record per CDR3 protein. The table records about 250,000 distinct CDR3 sequences, more than 15% of them present only once. The clonotype comes from a young man who had mild COVID-19 (a few samples of this study predate the infection). Cell type and time point are not known. This chain connects TRBV2 to TRBJ1-2; the D is unclear. Material for sequencing was PBMCs or a T cell subset sorted from them (not recorded which). Written as DNA, the CDR3 is TGTGCCAGCAGGCCAGCGACTCGGTATGGCTACACCTTC. This encodes CASRPATRYGYTF.